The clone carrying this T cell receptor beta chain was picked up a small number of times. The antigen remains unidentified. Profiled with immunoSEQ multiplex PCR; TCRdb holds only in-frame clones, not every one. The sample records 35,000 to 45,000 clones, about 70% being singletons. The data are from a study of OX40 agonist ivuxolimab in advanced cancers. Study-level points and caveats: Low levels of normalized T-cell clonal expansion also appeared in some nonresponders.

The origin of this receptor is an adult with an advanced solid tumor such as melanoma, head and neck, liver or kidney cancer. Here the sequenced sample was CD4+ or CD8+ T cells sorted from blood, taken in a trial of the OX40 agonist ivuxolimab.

The CDR3 protein is CASRLRGGNYGYTF. DNA of the CDR3: TGTGCCAGCAGGCTCAGGGGAGGAAACTATGGCTACACCTTC. The V call is TRBV6-1, the J call TRBJ1-2; weak D call: TRBD1 (6 bases). Trimming removed 6 bases from V and 2 bases from J, with 13 bases in between. In germline, CDR1 is MNHNS, CDR2 SASEGT. The CDR3 loop spans 14 amino acids.